One and the same sample provided the 19 T cell receptor beta chains below, sequenced in a study of shared T cell receptors in the human thymus. The method was immunoSEQ multiplex PCR; TCRdb's version includes in-frame clones alone and lacks a portion of them. Among approximately 400,000 clones listed, 95% were seen once. The material sequenced was thymocytes. The receptors were sampled from a human donor.

The chain combines TRBV5-6 with TRBJ1-5; D remains unclear. This CDR3 has 13 amino acids. V lost 1 base to trimming and J lost 11 bases, with 13 bases between them. From germline, CDR1 is SGHDT and CDR2 YYEEEE. CDR3 sequence reads: CASSLTVVGTQHF. The CDR3 bases are TGTGCCAGCAGCTTGACGGTGGTTGGGACCCAGCATTTT.

A note on this clone: The germline gene is not matched at one end of the junction; a read error may be the cause. The chain links TRBV5-5 to TRBJ2-1, with a weak D call TRBD2 (6 bases). The CDR3 has 13 amino acids. CDR1 SGHKS and CDR2 YYEKEE come from the germline V gene (reference sequence). The CDR3 reads CASSYGAGEVFLF. The CDR3 coding sequence is TGTGCCAGCAGTTACGGAGCGGGCGAGGTATTCCTCTTC.

The J gene is TRBJ1-1, the V gene TRBV7-2; D perhaps matches TRBD1 (6 bases). The CDR3 runs to 16 residues. Germline lookup yields CDR1 SGHTA and CDR2 FQGNSA. Between the trimmed V and J ends, which lost 4 bases and 4 bases, there was a span of 19 bases. The CDR3 region has the DNA TGTGCCAGCAGCTCCGGGGGGCTGTTTCTGGGCACTGAAGCTTTCTTT. This gives the protein CASSSGGLFLGTEAFF.

The gene calls are TRBV7-9 and TRBJ2-3; 7 bases match TRBD1. This CDR3 region has 13 residues. After removal of 2 bases from V and 4 bases from J, the junction contained 0 bases not matched to a gene. Germline CDR1 reads SEHNR; CDR2 reads FQNEAQ (reference sequence). DNA for the CDR3: TGTGCCAGCAGCTTACAGGGGGCAGATACGCAGTATTTT. Protein sequence: CASSLQGADTQYF.

The CDR3: CASVDGGGNQPQHF. DNA for the CDR3: TGTGCCAGCGTCGATGGGGGGGGAAATCAGCCCCAGCATTTT. The V and J genes are TRBV6-1 and TRBJ1-5, with D perhaps TRBD1 (5 bases). The CDR3 spans 14 residues. CDR1 is MNHNS, CDR2 SASEGT, per germline. Between the trimmed V and J ends, which lost 8 bases and 4 bases, there was a span of 15 bases.

This rearrangement joins TRBV28 to TRBJ2-7; unclear D gene. The CDR3 covers 12 residues. Germline lookup yields CDR1 MDHEN and CDR2 SYDVKM. Trimming left V 6 bases short and J 6 bases short, with 12 bases between. In DNA, the CDR3 is TGTGCCAGCAGCCATCAGTGGGCCGAGCAGTACTTC. This gives the protein CASSHQWAEQYF.

The CDR3 bases are TGTGCCAGCAGCTTAGATGGCAGGGACCGAAGCACAGATACGCAGTATTTT. It is translated as CASSLDGRDRSTDTQYF. The rearrangement joins TRBV11-2 to TRBJ2-3, with D perhaps assigned TRBD1 or TRBD2 (5 bases each). In germline, CDR1 is SGHAT, CDR2 FQNNGV. Trimming cost V 0 bases and J 0 bases, with 13 bases left between them. The CDR3 has 17 residues.

This chain links TRBV4-3 with TRBJ2-1, with 14 positions matching TRBD2. With 1 base clipped from V and 4 bases from J, the junction kept 9 bases outside the gene matches. CDR3 length: 19 amino acids. Germline values: CDR1 LGHNA, CDR2 YSLEER. Here the CDR3 DNA reads TGCGCCAGCAGCCAAGCCGGGACTAGCGGGAGTTTAGTTTACAATGAGCAGTTCTTC. It encodes CASSQAGTSGSLVYNEQFF.

The chain recombines TRBV7-9 with TRBJ2-7; 11 nucleotides match TRBD2. CDR1 is SEHNR, CDR2 FQNEAQ, per germline (reference sequence). The V segment lost 5 bases and the J segment 4 bases; nucleotides outside the gene matches: 16. This CDR3 region has 18 residues. The CDR3 DNA reads as TGTGCCAGCAGCCCTAGTGCCCCTACTAGCGGGAGAGCGTACGAGCAGTACTTC. It specifies CASSPSAPTSGRAYEQYF.

V and J are TRBV27 and TRBJ1-5, with D maybe TRBD1 (6 bases). This CDR3 has 13 amino acids. In germline, CDR1 is MNHEY, CDR2 SMNVEV (reference sequence). V lost 3 bases and J lost 5, with 8 bases in between. CDR3 in DNA: TGTGCCAGCAGTTTCAGGGGAGATCAGCCCCAGCATTTT. Translation gives CASSFRGDQPQHF.

This chain uses TRBV23-1 with TRBJ2-2; D is perhaps TRBD1 or TRBD2 (5 bases each). Being an ORF, TRBV23-1 has a function that is uncertain. CDR3 length: 15 residues. V was pared by 0 bases and J by 7 bases, with 12 bases between. CDR3 residues: CASSQSGRRHGELFF. The CDR3 DNA reads TGCGCCAGCAGTCAATCGGGGCGGAGGCACGGGGAGCTGTTTTTT.

The rearrangement links TRBV14 to TRBJ2-3, with 10 bases lining up with TRBD2. The V segment lost 4 bases and the J segment 1 base; nucleotides outside the gene matches: 2. CDR1 is SGHDN, CDR2 FVKESK, per germline. The CDR3 has 15 residues. CDR3 bases: TGTGCCAGCAGCCGAGGACTAGCGGGCACAGATACGCAGTATTTT. As protein: CASSRGLAGTDTQYF.

The sample holds one count of this clone. The chain combines TRBV6-1 with TRBJ2-3; D gene uncertain. The V gene lost 5 bases and the J gene lost 2 bases, with 14 bases spanning the gap. This CDR3 spans 15 amino acids. Germline V gene sequence: CDR1 MNHNS, CDR2 SASEGT. The CDR3, as DNA: TGTGCCAGCAGTCCAGTTTTAAGGGCCACAGATACGCAGTATTTT. Residues: CASSPVLRATDTQYF.

The chain links TRBV14 to TRBJ2-1; 8 nucleotides match TRBD2. Germline assignment: CDR1 SGHDN and CDR2 FVKESK. The CDR3 sequence is 16 residues long. After removal of 0 bases from V and 5 bases from J, the junction contained 6 bases not matched to a gene. The DNA for the CDR3 is TGTGCCAGCAGCCAAGAAGCGCTAGCGGGCCACAATGAGCAGTTCTTC. Translating it yields CASSQEALAGHNEQFF. Complete variable domain (other parts from reference TRBV14 and TRBJ2-1): EAGVTQFPSHSVIEKGQTVTLRCDPISGHDNLYWYRRVMGKEIKFLLHFVKESKQDESGMPNNRFLAERTGGTYSTLKVQPAELEDSGVYFCASSQEALAGHNEQFFGPGTRLTVL.

The chain joins TRBV9 to TRBJ1-2; D is unclear. Germline V gene lookup returns CDR1 SGDLS and CDR2 YYNGEE. V was clipped by 0 bases and J by 8 bases, with 11 bases between them. The CDR3 loop spans 13 amino acids. The CDR3 spells CASSVAGGGGYTF. The DNA for the CDR3 is TGTGCCAGCAGCGTAGCCGGTGGTGGGGGCTACACCTTC. The full variable domain, completed using reference TRBV9 and TRBJ1-2, is DSGVTQTPKHLITATGQRVTLRCSPRSGDLSVYWYQQSLDQGLQFLIQYYNGEERAKGNILERFSAQQFPDLHSELNLSSLELGDSALYFCASSVAGGGGYTFGSGTRLTVV.

This rearrangement joins TRBV27 to TRBJ1-6; D unclear. The germline CDR1 and CDR2 sequences are MNHEY and SMNVEV (reference sequence). V was trimmed by 6 bases and J by 7 bases, leaving 13 bases between them. This CDR3 spans 14 amino acids. Here the CDR3 reads CASSPLGYNSPLHF. CDR3 nucleotide sequence: TGTGCCAGCAGCCCCCTAGGGTACAATTCACCCCTCCACTTT.

The chain has TRBV28 and TRBJ2-1; a possible D gene is TRBD1 (6 bases). This CDR3 spans 15 amino acids. The V gene lost 6 bases and the J gene lost 3 bases, with 15 bases spanning the gap. CDR1 is MDHEN, CDR2 SYDVKM, per germline. For the CDR3, the DNA is TGTGCCAGCAGCCTAACAGGGATAGGCTACAATGAGCAGTTCTTC. Protein: CASSLTGIGYNEQFF.

This sequence joins TRBV27 and TRBJ1-1; D remains ambiguous. The CDR3 is 14 amino acids. V lost 3 bases and J lost 1, with 9 bases in between. Germline loops: CDR1 MNHEY, CDR2 SMNVEV (reference sequence). The DNA of the CDR3 is TGTGCCAGCAGTTTGCAGACCCAGAACACTGAAGCTTTCTTT. This translates into CASSLQTQNTEAFF.

The chain uses TRBV5-4 and TRBJ1-1, with 7 bases fitting TRBD1. This CDR3 spans 13 amino acids. Germline trimming cut 2 bases from V and 3 bases from J; bases unmatched to any gene: 1. Germline CDR1 is SGHNT and CDR2 is YYREEE (reference sequence). CDR3: CASSLQGYTEAFF. As DNA, the CDR3 is TGTGCCAGCAGCTTACAGGGGTACACTGAAGCTTTCTTT.